This T cell receptor (beta chain) is drawn from a study of shared clonotypes between healthy human individuals. Produced via immunoSEQ multiplex PCR; TCRdb's table is partial and in-frame only. The sample has a few million clones, around 90% seen once; the top ten hold 0.11% to 0.15%. Between the trimmed V and J ends, which lost 3 bases and 4 bases, there was a span of 7 bases. The CDR3 has 14 residues. Germline CDR1 SGHVS, CDR2 FQNEAQ. The TCR comes from a man between 18 and 29 years old in good health. Sequenced input: naive CD4+ T cells sorted from blood. Described subset: CD45RA+ positively selected. V gene TRBV7-8 combines with J gene TRBJ1-6, with D unclear. The CDR3 nucleotides read TGTGCCAGCAGCTTGACTGATTATAATTCACCCCTCCACTTT. It yields the protein CASSLTDYNSPLHF.